This TCR beta chain originates from a study of shared clonotypes between healthy human individuals. The ends were cut back, 1 base at V and 3 bases at J, with 7 bases in the middle. CDR1 is LNHDA and CDR2 is SQIVND in the germline V gene (reference sequence). The CDR3 spans 14 residues. Using immunoSEQ multiplex PCR, the repertoire was profiled, and TCRdb retains in-frame clones only, with some absent. The sample lists roughly 2,300,000 clones, 85% to 95% occurring once. This rearrangement joins TRBV19 to TRBJ1-5; D is uncertain. The sequence came from a man aged 18-30 years in good health. Some clones in this sample may be carry-over from other donors' samples. The sequenced sample consisted of naive CD4+ T cells from PBMCs. The sample's subset: CD45RA+ positively selected. The CDR3: CASSIVGFNQPQHF. The CDR3 DNA reads TGTGCCAGTAGTATAGTGGGATTCAATCAGCCCCAGCATTTT.